This entry features one TCR beta chain sequence. The antigen is undetermined. These data belong to a study of CD8+CD57+ T cells in acquired aplastic anemia. Overall study: Sorted CD4+ plus CD8+ cells gave DNA averaging about 3.2 ug. General study findings and limits: Patients and controls shared 25 to 35 CD8+ CDR3 sequences, highly expressed in patients. Patients and controls were not found to differ significantly in CD8+ Simpson's diversity.

TCR beta VDJ combinations and CDR3 sequences were profiled from genomic DNA. TCRdb analysed the reads with MiXCR anew, one entry per CDR3 protein. The sample records around 180,000 distinct CDR3 sequences, around 66% being singletons. CDR1 is WNHNN and CDR2 is SYGVQD in the germline V gene (reference sequence). The junction had 12 bases not matched to a gene; V was cut back by 7 bases and J by 6 bases. The CDR3 covers 16 residues. The gene calls are TRBV10-1 and TRBJ1-4; 9 bases fit TRBD1. The sequenced material came from sorted CD4+, CD8+, or CD8+CD57+ T cells (not recorded which) from PBMCs. The receptor was isolated from a human donor with severe aplastic anemia or a healthy control (not recorded which). CDR3 DNA: TGCGCCAGCATCCTCCCGCTACAGGGGGCGGATGAAAAACTGTTTTTT. This encodes CASILPLQGADEKLFF.